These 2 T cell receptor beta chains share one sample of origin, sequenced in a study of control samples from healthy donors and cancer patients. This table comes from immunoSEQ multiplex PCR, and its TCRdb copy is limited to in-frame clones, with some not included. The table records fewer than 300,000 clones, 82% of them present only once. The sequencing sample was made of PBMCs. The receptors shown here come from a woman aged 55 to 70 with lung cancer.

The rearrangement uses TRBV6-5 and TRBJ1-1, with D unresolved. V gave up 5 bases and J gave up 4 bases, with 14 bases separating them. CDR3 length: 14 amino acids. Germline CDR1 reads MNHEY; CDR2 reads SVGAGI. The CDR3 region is CASSLTRGGTEAFF. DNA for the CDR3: TGTGCCAGCAGTCTGACGCGCGGTGGCACTGAAGCTTTCTTT.

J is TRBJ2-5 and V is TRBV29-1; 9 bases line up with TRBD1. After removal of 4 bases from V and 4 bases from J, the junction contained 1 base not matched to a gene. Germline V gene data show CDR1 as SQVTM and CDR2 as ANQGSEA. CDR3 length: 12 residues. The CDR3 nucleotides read TGCAGCGTTGCGGGACAGGGAGAGACCCAGTACTTC. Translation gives CSVAGQGETQYF.